This T cell receptor beta chain was found in a study of T cells in Graves' hyperthyroidism and ophthalmopathy. The overall study: Pretreatment peripheral blood was obtained at initial diagnosis.

The CDR3 extends over 15 amino acids. Germline V lookup: CDR1 SGHDT, CDR2 YYEEEE. The V gene end was trimmed by 3 bases and the J gene end by 0 bases; junction bases not matched to a gene: 5. Using RNA transcripts as the source, TCR beta CDR3 regions were amplified. A first-round RT-PCR of the TCR CDR3 used the HTBI primer set. From the multiplex PCR reads, TCRdb called clonotypes with MiXCR, one entry per CDR3 protein. The data hold about 600,000 distinct CDR3 sequences, with roughly 16% observed a single time. Sequenced: blood. J is TRBJ1-1 and V is TRBV5-6; TRBD1 aligns across 7 bases. This receptor was identified in a woman aged 40 to 50 with Graves' ophthalmopathy. The DNA for the CDR3 is TGTGCCAGCAGCTCGACAGGGCTCATGAACACTGAAGCTTTCTTT. Translating it yields CASSSTGLMNTEAFF.